This T cell receptor (beta chain) was sequenced for a study of post-analysis software for immune sequencing data. Study context: Disease courses included relapsing-remitting, secondary progressive and progressive-relapsing multiple sclerosis.

Study-wide results and limits: Those samples that were prepared in the same batch co-clustered strongly by F measure. Higher frequency in patients than in controls was seen for about 5 TRBV segments, with TRBV5-6, TRBV5-1 and TRBV20-1 among them. Significantly lower normalized Chao1 diversity was found in patients with multiple sclerosis relative to controls.

Every TCR beta cDNA library bore unique molecular identifiers. A population of roughly 0.95 to 10 million T cells gave rise to around 480,000 cDNA molecules. From the PCR reads, TCRdb called clonotypes with MiXCR, one entry per CDR3 protein. The repertoire has roughly 410,000 distinct CDR3 sequences, around 33% of them found once; the top ten carry roughly an eighth. The CDR3 runs to 16 residues. The junction had 9 bases not matched to a gene; V was cut back by 2 bases and J by 5 bases. Concerning this clonotype itself: Its antigen is unknown.

The sequence derives from a girl aged 10 to 17 with multiple sclerosis. Sequenced input: blood. The V call is TRBV12-3 or TRBV12-4, the J call TRBJ1-2, with 9 bases lining up with TRBD1. CDR3 nucleotide sequence: TGTGCCAGCAGTTTATCATCCGGACAGGGGATATATGGCTACACCTTC. The encoded protein is CASSLSSGQGIYGYTF.